Listed here are 7 T cell receptor beta chains from one sample, sequenced in a study of response to subunit inactivated influenza vaccine. Using its own MiXCR run on the RT-PCR reads, TCRdb lists one record per CDR3 protein. The table lists approximately 730,000 distinct CDR3 sequences, around 14% of them singletons, with 5.5% to 7% in the top ten. The starting material was PBMCs from blood, obtained 14 to 15 days before vaccination. Source of these receptors: a man aged 50 to 59 who received an inactivated influenza vaccine.

This sequence joins TRBV28 and TRBJ2-1, with TRBD2 identical over 9 bases. Germline CDR1 reads MDHEN; CDR2 reads SYDVKM. V trimming: 6 bases; J trimming: 3 bases; junction bases outside the gene matches: 3. The CDR3 loop spans 14 amino acids. In nucleotides, the CDR3 is TGTGCCAGCAGGGGGACTAGCAACTACAATGAGCAGTTCTTC. As protein: CASRGTSNYNEQFF.

A few counts support this clonotype. The V gene is TRBV25-1, the J gene TRBJ1-2; D perhaps matches TRBD1 (5 bases). Per germline, CDR1 MGHDK and CDR2 SYGVNS. Trimming removed 3 bases at V and 8 bases at J, with 13 bases between. The length of the CDR3 is 13 residues. In DNA, the CDR3 is TGTGCCAGCAGTGAGGCAGGGTTGTACGGCTACACCTTC. Translation gives CASSEAGLYGYTF.

The V gene is TRBV28, the J gene TRBJ2-2, with D perhaps TRBD1 or TRBD2 (6 bases each). CDR3 length: 16 amino acids. Germline CDR1 and CDR2: MDHEN and SYDVKM. The V gene lost 5 bases and the J gene lost 5 bases, with 18 bases spanning the gap. The CDR3 DNA reads TGTGCCAGCAGTCTCACCCTGGGGGCGGGAACCGGGGAGCTGTTTTTT. Protein: CASSLTLGAGTGELFF.

In this sample, this clonotype turned up a few times. The chain recombines TRBV7-9 with TRBJ2-7, with 7 bases matching TRBD2. J gave up 7 bases and V 5 bases, and 14 bases lay outside the gene matches. This CDR3 has 15 residues. Per germline, CDR1 SEHNR and CDR2 FQNEAQ (reference sequence). CDR3 in amino acids: CASSPGGGGIPEQYF. CDR3 bases: TGTGCCAGCAGCCCAGGTGGGGGAGGGATACCGGAGCAGTACTTC. Filled out from reference TRBV7-9 and TRBJ2-7, the complete variable domain reads DTGVSQNPRHKITKRGQNVTFRCDPISEHNRLYWYRQTLGQGPEFLTYFQNEAQLEKSRLLSDRFSAERPKGSFSTLEIQRTEQGDSAMYLCASSPGGGGIPEQYFGPGTRLTVT.

The J gene is TRBJ1-1, the V gene TRBV18, with no clear D. Between the trimmed V and J ends, which lost 3 bases and 8 bases, there was a span of 10 bases. From germline, CDR1 is KGHSH and CDR2 LQKENI. The CDR3 covers 12 residues. CDR3: CASSPGITEAFF. In nucleotides, the CDR3 is TGTGCCAGCTCACCGGGGATAACCGAAGCTTTCTTT.

This clonotype was counted a few times. The chain has TRBV9 and TRBJ2-5; D gene uncertain. Trimming stripped 0 bases from V and 0 bases from J, with 9 bases between. The CDR3 covers 15 residues. The germline gives CDR1 SGDLS, CDR2 YYNGEE. The CDR3 sequence: CASSVGQRDQETQYF. The CDR3, as DNA: TGTGCCAGCAGCGTAGGCCAGCGTGACCAAGAGACCCAGTACTTC.

This clonotype was seen a handful of times. The gene calls are TRBV5-1 and TRBJ1-1; D gene unclear. V lost 0 bases and J lost 11, with 11 bases in between. Looked up from germline, CDR1 is SGHRS and CDR2 is YFSETQ. This CDR3 spans 12 amino acids. CDR3 region: CASSLDGIPAFF. The CDR3 DNA is TGCGCCAGCAGCTTGGATGGGATTCCCGCTTTCTTT.